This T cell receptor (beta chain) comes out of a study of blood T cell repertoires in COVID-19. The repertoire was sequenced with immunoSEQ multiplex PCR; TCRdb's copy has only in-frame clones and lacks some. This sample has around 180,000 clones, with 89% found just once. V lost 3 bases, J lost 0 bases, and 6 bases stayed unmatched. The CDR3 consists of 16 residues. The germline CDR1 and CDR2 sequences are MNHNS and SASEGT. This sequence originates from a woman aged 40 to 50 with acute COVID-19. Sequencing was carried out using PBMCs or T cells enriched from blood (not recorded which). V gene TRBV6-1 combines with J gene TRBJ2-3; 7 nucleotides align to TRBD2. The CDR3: CASSDQRGSSTDTQYF. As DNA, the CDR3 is TGTGCCAGCAGTGACCAGCGGGGTTCTAGCACAGATACGCAGTATTTT.